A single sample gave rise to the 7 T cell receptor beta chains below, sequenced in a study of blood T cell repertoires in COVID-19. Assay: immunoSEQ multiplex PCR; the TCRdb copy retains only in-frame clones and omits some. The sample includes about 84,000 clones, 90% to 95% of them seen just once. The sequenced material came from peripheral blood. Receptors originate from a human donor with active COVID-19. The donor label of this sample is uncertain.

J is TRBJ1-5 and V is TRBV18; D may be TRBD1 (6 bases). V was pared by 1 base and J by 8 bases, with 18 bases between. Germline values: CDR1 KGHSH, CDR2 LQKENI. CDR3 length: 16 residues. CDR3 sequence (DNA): TGTGCCAGCTCACCACAGTTCCTGACAGGTTCGGAGCCCCAGCATTTT. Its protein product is CASSPQFLTGSEPQHF.

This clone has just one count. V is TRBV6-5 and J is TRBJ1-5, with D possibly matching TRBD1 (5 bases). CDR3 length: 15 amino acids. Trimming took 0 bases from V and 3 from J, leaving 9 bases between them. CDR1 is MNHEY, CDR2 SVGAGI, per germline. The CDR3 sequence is CASSYSSRDNQPQHF. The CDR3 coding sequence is TGTGCCAGCAGTTACTCGAGCAGGGACAATCAGCCCCAGCATTTT.

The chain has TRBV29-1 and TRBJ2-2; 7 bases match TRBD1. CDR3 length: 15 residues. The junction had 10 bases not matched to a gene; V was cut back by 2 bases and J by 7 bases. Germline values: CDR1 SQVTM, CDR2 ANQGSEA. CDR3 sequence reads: CSVETERGGVGELFF. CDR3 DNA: TGCAGCGTTGAAACGGAGCGAGGGGGCGTCGGGGAGCTGTTTTTT.

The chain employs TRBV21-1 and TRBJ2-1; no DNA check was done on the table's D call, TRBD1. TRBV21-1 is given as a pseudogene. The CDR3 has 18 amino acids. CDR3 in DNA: TGTGCCAGCAGCAACGCCCGCCTGGGCGTTCCCGGATCAAATGAGCAGTTCTTC. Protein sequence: CASSNARLGVPGSNEQFF.

The CDR3 reads CASSQDRDRGISGNTIYF. The DNA for the CDR3 is TGCGCCAGCAGCCAAGACAGGGACAGGGGGATCTCTGGAAACACCATATATTTT. The V and J genes are TRBV4-1 and TRBJ1-3, with TRBD1 matching over 11 bases. The CDR3 has 18 residues. In germline, CDR1 is MGHRA, CDR2 YSYEKL. Trimming at V came to 0 bases and at J to 0 bases, leaving 4 bases not matched to a gene.

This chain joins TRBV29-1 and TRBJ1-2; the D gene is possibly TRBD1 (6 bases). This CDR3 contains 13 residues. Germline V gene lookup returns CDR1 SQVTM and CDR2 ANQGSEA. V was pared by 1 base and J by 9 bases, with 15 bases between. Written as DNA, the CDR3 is TGCAGCGTTGAAGGACAGGCCCCTCAAAGCTACACCTTC. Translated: CSVEGQAPQSYTF.

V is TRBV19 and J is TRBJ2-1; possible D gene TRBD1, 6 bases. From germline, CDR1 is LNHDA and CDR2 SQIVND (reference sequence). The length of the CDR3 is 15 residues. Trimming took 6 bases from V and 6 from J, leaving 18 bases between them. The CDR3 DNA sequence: TGTGCCAGTAGCTGGGGGCAGGGCCTATTCAATGAGCAGTTCTTC. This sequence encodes CASSWGQGLFNEQFF.